A single sample gave rise to the 10 T cell receptor beta chains below, sequenced in a study of spatial heterogeneity in lung cancer. Time point reported: blood at routine non-recurrence follow-up after resection. Tumor, nontumor lung or frozen PBMC supplied whole RNA, sequenced without sorting. TCRdb re-analysed the 5' RACE reads in MiXCR, keeping a single row per CDR3 protein. The sample consists of some 120,000 distinct CDR3 sequences, approximately 12% of them appearing once. The material was PBMCs, obtained at follow-up. All receptors derive from a male donor with early-stage non-small cell lung cancer.

The rearrangement uses TRBV9 and TRBJ2-5; no definite D call. Trimming cost V 0 bases and J 1 base, with 7 bases left between them. The germline V gene has CDR1 SGDLS and CDR2 YYNGEE. The CDR3 contains 14 residues. CDR3 in amino acids: CASSVGQFQETQYF. CDR3 bases: TGTGCCAGCAGCGTAGGGCAGTTCCAAGAGACCCAGTACTTC.

The chain combines TRBV6-2 or TRBV6-3 with TRBJ1-4; TRBD1 aligns across 7 bases. This CDR3 is built from 16 residues. Germline lookup yields CDR1 MNHEY and CDR2 SVGEGT. Losses at the gene ends were 8 bases for V and 7 bases for J; bases not matched to a gene: 16. CDR3 DNA: TGTGCCAGCCGATACGACCTAGGGGGCATCGGTGAAAAACTGTTTTTT. It specifies CASRYDLGGIGEKLFF.

The chain has TRBV7-3 and TRBJ2-3; D is perhaps TRBD1 (6 bases). The CDR3 loop spans 15 amino acids. Trimming left V 0 bases short and J 6 bases short, with 13 bases between. Germline CDR1 SGHTA, CDR2 FQGTGA. The DNA of the CDR3 is TGTGCCAGCAGCTTAACTGGGGGCCGGCAGGATACGCAGTATTTT. As protein: CASSLTGGRQDTQYF.

There are many counts of this clonotype. The CDR3 is CASSLVGGAYEQYF. CDR3 bases: TGCGCCAGCAGCTTGGTAGGGGGCGCGTACGAGCAGTACTTC. V is TRBV5-1 and J is TRBJ2-7; 7 bases are shared with TRBD1. The CDR3 runs to 14 residues. Germline V CDR1 and CDR2: SGHRS, YFSETQ. With V trimmed by 0 bases and J by 4 bases, 4 bases remained unmatched. The full variable domain, in which reference TRBV5-1 and TRBJ2-7 provide the parts outside the CDR3, is KAGVTQTPRYLIKTRGQQVTLSCSPISGHRSVSWYQQTPGQGLQFLFEYFSETQRNKGNFPGRFSGRQFSNSRSEMNVSTLELGDSALYLCASSLVGGAYEQYFGPGTRLTVT.

The genes are TRBV5-1 and TRBJ2-3; possibly TRBD2 for D (6 bases). Trimming took 4 bases from V and 0 from J, leaving 9 bases between them. CDR1 and CDR2 from the germline V gene are SGHRS and YFSETQ. CDR3 length: 14 amino acids. The CDR3 is CASSRRGSTDTQYF. In nucleotides, the CDR3 is TGCGCCAGCAGCAGGAGGGGAAGCACAGATACGCAGTATTTT.

This clonotype was found many times. CDR3 residues: CSARGQFNQPQHF. The CDR3 region has the DNA TGCAGTGCTAGAGGGCAGTTCAATCAGCCCCAGCATTTT. The V gene is TRBV20-1, the J gene TRBJ1-5; no reliable D call. Germline loops: CDR1 DFQATT, CDR2 SNEGSKA (reference sequence). V lost 1 base and J 3 bases, leaving 7 bases between the germline ends. The CDR3 sequence is 13 residues long.

There are many counts of this clonotype. The V and J genes are TRBV20-1 and TRBJ1-5; a possible D gene is TRBD1 (6 bases). The CDR3 loop spans 15 amino acids. Trimming took 6 bases from V and 0 from J, leaving 15 bases between them. Germline values: CDR1 DFQATT, CDR2 SNEGSKA (reference sequence). The CDR3 bases are TGCAGTGCCGACCAAGGACAGATTAGCAATCAGCCCCAGCATTTT. Residues: CSADQGQISNQPQHF.

This clonotype was seen a few times. V is TRBV6-6 and J is TRBJ2-7; 8 bases fit TRBD2. CDR1 MNHNY and CDR2 SVGAGI come from the germline V gene (reference sequence). Unmatched junction bases numbered 4, after V lost 5 bases and J lost 4 bases. The CDR3 has 13 residues. The CDR3 loop is CASSAGTSYEQYF. CDR3 coding DNA: TGTGCCAGCAGTGCCGGGACTAGTTACGAGCAGTACTTC.

CDR3 DNA sequence: TGCAGTGCTAGAACGACTAGCGGGGTCCTGGACGAGCAGTACTTC. Residues: CSARTTSGVLDEQYF. This chain connects TRBV20-1 to TRBJ2-7, with 11 bases identical to TRBD2. The germline V gene has CDR1 DFQATT and CDR2 SNEGSKA (reference sequence). The CDR3 sequence is 15 residues long. J lost 5 bases, V lost 2 bases, and 8 bases had no gene match.

This clonotype was observed a few times. This rearrangement joins TRBV19 to TRBJ2-1; 7 bases fit TRBD2. This CDR3 is built from 14 residues. Germline values: CDR1 LNHDA, CDR2 SQIVND (reference sequence). Unmatched junction bases numbered 6, after V lost 4 bases and J lost 6 bases. The CDR3 nucleotides are TGTGCCAGTAGTACCATGGGGGGGAGCAATGAGCAGTTCTTC. It codes for CASSTMGGSNEQFF.